These 5 T cell receptor beta chains share one sample of origin, sequenced in a study of blood T cell repertoires in COVID-19. Clones were read by immunoSEQ multiplex PCR, and TCRdb kept only the in-frame ones, dropping some. Here the sample spans tens of thousands of clones, roughly 78% being singletons. Input material: peripheral blood. These receptors were obtained from a woman aged 70-85 years with acute or convalescent COVID-19.

The chain employs TRBV9 and TRBJ2-5; tentative D call: TRBD2 (5 bases). Between the trimmed V and J ends, which lost 0 bases and 2 bases, there was a span of 5 bases. The CDR3 totals 13 residues. Germline loops: CDR1 SGDLS, CDR2 YYNGEE. Written as DNA, the CDR3 is TGTGCCAGCAGCGTAGCGGGACAAGAGACCCAGTACTTC. This codes for CASSVAGQETQYF.

This chain uses TRBV6-5 with TRBJ1-2, with 11 bases identical to TRBD1. The CDR3 covers 15 residues. Germline V gene sequence: CDR1 MNHEY, CDR2 SVGAGI. The trim removed 2 bases at V and 8 bases at J, leaving 7 bases unmatched. The DNA of the CDR3 is TGTGCCAGCAGTTACCCGGGGACAGGGGGAAGAGGCTACACCTTC. This encodes CASSYPGTGGRGYTF.

For the CDR3, the DNA is TGTGCCAGCAGCCCCAGACAGGGGTATTCCCCCGAAGCTTTCTTT. Translating gives CASSPRQGYSPEAFF. The V gene is TRBV3-1 (or the pseudogene TRBV3-2), the J gene TRBJ1-1, with TRBD1 matching 8 bases. V lost 4 bases, J lost 8 bases, and 12 bases stayed unmatched. Germline assignment: CDR1 LGHDT and CDR2 YNNKEL (reference sequence). This CDR3 spans 15 amino acids.

The chain combines TRBV12-3 or TRBV12-4 with TRBJ1-2, with a possible D match to TRBD1 (6 bases). The CDR3 length is 13 residues. V was pared by 3 bases and J by 6 bases, with 11 bases between. The CDR3 protein is CASSFGGGDGYTF. CDR3 in DNA: TGTGCCAGCAGTTTCGGGGGGGGCGATGGCTACACCTTC.

The genes are TRBV7-2 and TRBJ1-5, with TRBD1 matching over 7 bases. The germline CDR1 and CDR2 sequences are SGHTA and FQGNSA. CDR3 size: 17 residues. V gave up 2 bases and J gave up 2 bases; unmatched junction bases: 9. CDR3 sequence reads: CASSLLPHRGGNQPQHF. CDR3 sequence (DNA): TGTGCCAGCAGCTTACTTCCGCACAGGGGAGGCAATCAGCCCCAGCATTTT.